Sequencing of this TCR beta chain was carried out in a study of shared clonotypes between healthy human individuals (dated by TCRdb to the early 2020s). Looking at the study overall: Two women and a few men aged 18 to 49 years were included in the cohort. The study deeply sequenced blood TCR repertoires of about 5 healthy adults to estimate repertoire size and the extent of clonotype sharing between individuals. Per donor, leukapheresis produced somewhere between about 0.9 and 10 billion PBMCs. For each donor, CD4 naive and CD4 memory were each given three plates, CD8 naive was given two plates, and CD8 memory was given one plate. To increase sequencing depth and limit assay-specific biases, different laboratories used diverse techniques to prepare libraries and sequence TCR repertoires.

Using the deep immunoSEQ assay, TCR CDR3 regions were amplified from genomic DNA by multiplex PCR. Extracted genomic DNA from each cell subset was distributed evenly across all wells of several immunoSEQ 96-well plates, and each plate was treated as a replicate. For sorted subsets, 150 to 200 ng genomic DNA, equal to approximately 30,000 T cell genomes, was loaded into each replicate PCR. Purified libraries were quantified with a Qubit 3.0 fluorometer, sized on a Bioanalyzer 2100, and re-quantified with the KAPA Library Quantification kit. Every immunoSEQ 96-well plate was sequenced on a dedicated single-read 150-cycle Illumina NextSeq 550 flow cell. In the original analysis: Because the immunoSEQ output included only junctional sequences and no quality scores, the filtering could not be the same as the filtering used for full-length reads. Sequences were annotated with PyIR, a Python wrapper for IgBLAST v1.9, and V/J genes and CDR3 were assigned using IMGT germline references. Reads were filtered out if the reads had weak V/J assignments (E-value above 1e-6), no CDR3, stop codons, out-of-frame junctions, or ambiguous translated residues. A V3J clonotype was defined by an identical inferred V gene, J gene, and CDR3 amino acid sequence. Percentage overlap between repertoires was calculated by dividing the number of shared unique clonotypes by the size of the smaller repertoire. RTK rarefaction, the Chao1 estimator, and Recon v2.1 estimates of unobserved clonotypes were used to assess repertoire richness. Generation probabilities were computed with OLGA for all TCRbeta clonotypes obtained by the gDNA method from a handful of donors. TCRdb mirrors the immuneACCESS table, restricted to in-frame sequences. Some clones are absent from its copies; in checked studies, under half trace to an unresolved V gene, and the reason for the others is unknown. V and J calls and clone size are those listed in that table; D and trimming were worked out from the DNA. The sample profile shows about 2.3 million clones; more than 85% of them were found once. Under 0.45% of the sample comes from the top ten.

A word on this clone: No antigen is known for it. There are no base qualities to consult, and no much larger clone falls within one base.

The donors were healthy, HIV-negative adults who had no recently reported acute infections or vaccinations. Only Caucasian adults living in Nashville, Tennessee, USA were represented among the donors. CD4+ T cells were enriched through magnetic negative selection, after which naive cells were positively selected on CD45RA and the remaining negative fraction served as the memory subset. Blood was obtained by leukapheresis, after which PBMCs were separated by Ficoll-Histopaque density gradient centrifugation and cryopreserved in liquid nitrogen vapor phase. Analytical flow cytometry was used to check the purity and quantity of every magnetically sorted T cell population. From each sorted fraction, genomic DNA was isolated and quantified by UV absorbance on a Nanodrop 2000c. Reading from cysteine to phenylalanine, the CDR3 counts 15 amino acids. Just CDR3 DNA is preserved here, 45 bases in frame from base 1. Between the V and J ends, shortened by 0 bases and 4 bases respectively, the junction contains 7 bases. The germline V gene specifies MNHEY as CDR1 and SVGAGI as CDR2.

Results the study describes overall, beyond this receptor: Because the study included only a small number of donors, the genetic and exposure-history diversity represented was limited. Only blood was sampled, and tissue TCR repertoires likely differ from those in blood. Rarefaction of sorted-subset datasets indicated incomplete sequencing despite the large sequencing depth. Larger estimated clonotype richness was generally found for naive subsets than for memory subsets. Sharing across a few donors was observed for 4.5% to 6.5% of naive CD4, less than 4% of naive CD8, around 2.5% of memory CD4, and around 0.42% of memory CD8 clonotypes. Higher generation probabilities were observed for clonotypes shared by all four sorted-subset donors than for non-shared clonotypes. Pairwise subsampling indicated that sequencing depth was expected to affect the degree of clonotype sharing among donors.

The chain is encoded by TRBV6-5 joined to TRBJ2-6; the D gene is not confidently resolved. Specimen: naive CD4+ T cells from PBMCs. Sample cell subset or site, as interpreted from the label and publication: CD45RA+ positively selected. The TCR originated in a man between 18 and 29 years old in good health. Some clones in this sample may be carry-over from other donors' samples. The base sequence is TGTGCCAGCAGTTACTCTCTCCCCGGGGCCAACGTCCTGACTTTC. Translated, it gives CASSYSLPGANVLTF.